These 21 T cell receptor beta chains originate from one sample sequenced in a study of post-analysis software for immune sequencing data. Unique molecular identifiers were present in the TCR beta cDNA libraries. TCRdb reprocessed the PCR reads with MiXCR, giving one entry per CDR3 protein. Of over 150,000 distinct CDR3 sequences listed, approximately 35% are singletons. Material: blood, obtained after autologous hematopoietic stem cell transplantation. The receptors stem from a girl aged 5 to 17 with multiple sclerosis.

The gene calls are TRBV4-2 and TRBJ2-6, with no clear D. This CDR3 spans 16 amino acids. Per germline, CDR1 LGHNA and CDR2 YNFKEQ. Trimming removed 0 bases at V and 0 bases at J, with 6 bases between. CDR3 bases: TGTGCCAGCAGCCAAGATACCTTCTCTGGGGCCAACGTCCTGACTTTC. This codes for CASSQDTFSGANVLTF.

V usage is TRBV3-1 and J usage is TRBJ2-5; no definite D call. The CDR3 is 15 residues long. Germline V gene lookup returns CDR1 LGHDT and CDR2 YNNKEL (reference sequence). The germline V and J ends were trimmed by 0 bases and 7 bases, with 15 bases remaining between them. As DNA, the CDR3 is TGTGCCAGCAGCCAAGATTTGGGCTACCAATCGACCCAGTACTTC. This translates into CASSQDLGYQSTQYF.

In its sample, this clonotype was seen many times. The chain is built from TRBV20-1 and TRBJ2-1, with 13 positions matching TRBD2. Germline V gives CDR1 DFQATT, CDR2 SNEGSKA (reference sequence). The V segment lost 6 bases and the J segment 9 bases; nucleotides outside the gene matches: 8. CDR3 length: 14 residues. Written as DNA, the CDR3 is TGCAGTGCCCCCGGGACTAGCGGGATCGCTGAGCAGTTCTTC. This translates into CSAPGTSGIAEQFF.

This clonotype has a count of ten or more. This rearrangement joins TRBV28 to TRBJ2-4; D might be TRBD1 (5 bases). The CDR3 consists of 13 residues. The V end was cut by 8 bases, the J end by 2 bases, with 10 bases between. From germline, CDR1 is MDHEN and CDR2 SYDVKM. CDR3 sequence: CASSQGSKNIQYF. CDR3 nucleotide sequence: TGTGCCAGCTCTCAGGGATCCAAAAACATTCAGTACTTC.

On this clonotype: A junction end diverges from the germline sequence, so it may reflect a read error. The V call is TRBV6-1, the J call TRBJ2-7; tentative D call: TRBD2 (7 bases). Germline V gene data show CDR1 as MNHNS and CDR2 as SASEGT. CDR3 length: 16 residues. The CDR3 protein is CANSEALGGGSYEQYF. The DNA for the CDR3 is TGTGCCAACAGTGAAGCCCTAGGGGGGGGTTCCTACGAGCAGTACTTC.

This clonotype turned up a few times. This rearrangement joins TRBV6-4 to TRBJ2-2; D might be TRBD1 or TRBD2, each matching 5 bases. Germline V gene data show CDR1 as MRHNA and CDR2 as SNTAGT. The CDR3 runs to 15 residues. Trimming stripped 8 bases from V and 3 bases from J, with 16 bases between. DNA for the CDR3: TGTGCCAGCGGGGGTGCGAGGGCCGACACCGGGGAGCTGTTTTTT. As protein: CASGGARADTGELFF.

The V gene is TRBV12-3 or TRBV12-4, the J gene TRBJ1-4; D gene ambiguous. Trimming left V 5 bases short and J 4 bases short, with 14 bases between. The CDR3 loop spans 15 amino acids. CDR3 residues: CASSPRSGRNEKLFF. The CDR3 nucleotides are TGTGCCAGCAGTCCCCGGTCCGGACGTAATGAAAAACTGTTTTTT.

This clonotype was picked up a small number of times. The genes are TRBV7-9 and TRBJ2-5; 8 nucleotides match TRBD2. The CDR3 spans 13 residues. CDR1 and CDR2 from the germline V gene are SEHNR and FQNEAQ (reference sequence). This CDR3 reads CAVSGGGPVTQYF. Written as DNA, the CDR3 is TGTGCTGTCTCGGGAGGGGGTCCGGTGACCCAGTACTTC. The variable domain in full, with the rest retrieved from reference TRBV7-9 and TRBJ2-5, is DTGVSQNPRHKITKRGQNVTFRCDPISEHNRLYWYRQTLGQGPEFLTYFQNEAQLEKSRLLSDRFSAERPKGSFSTLEIQRTEQGDSAMYLCAVSGGGPVTQYFGPGTRLLVL.

This chain links TRBV4-3 with TRBJ2-1, with no clear D. The length of the CDR3 is 14 residues. Trimming removed 0 bases from V and 10 bases from J, with 13 bases in between. Germline values: CDR1 LGHNA, CDR2 YSLEER. The CDR3 region is CASSQDRTPWEQFF. For the CDR3, the DNA is TGCGCCAGCAGCCAAGATAGGACCCCGTGGGAGCAGTTCTTC.

A single count supports this clonotype. This chain connects TRBV5-8 to TRBJ2-3; D is possibly TRBD2 (5 bases). Trimming left V 2 bases short and J 1 base short, with 17 bases between. The germline V gene encodes CDR1 SGHTS and CDR2 YDEGEE. This CDR3 is built from 17 residues. The CDR3 bases are TGTGCCAGCAGCTTCCGCATTTTTTCCGGGGGCACAGATACGCAGTATTTT. The encoded protein is CASSFRIFSGGTDTQYF.

V and J are TRBV7-6 and TRBJ2-3; 11 bases line up with TRBD2. In germline, CDR1 is SGHVS, CDR2 FNYEAQ. This CDR3 has 16 amino acids. J was trimmed by 3 bases and V by 5 bases; bases with no gene match: 7. CDR3 amino acids: CASSLIAGGPTDTQYF. The CDR3, as DNA: TGTGCCAGCAGCCTAATAGCGGGAGGGCCAACAGATACGCAGTATTTT.

This clonotype was seen a few times. The chain uses TRBV6-6 and TRBJ2-1; the D is unclear. The CDR3 is made up of 14 amino acids. CDR1 is MNHNY, CDR2 SVGAGI, per germline (reference sequence). V lost 6 bases and J 1 base, leaving 10 bases between the germline ends. CDR3 sequence (DNA): TGTGCCAGCAGGGCACTCGGGTCCTACAATGAGCAGTTCTTC. This sequence encodes CASRALGSYNEQFF.

The rearrangement links TRBV5-1 to TRBJ2-7; the D is unclear. Trimming cost V 0 bases and J 3 bases, with 13 bases left between them. This CDR3 has 15 amino acids. Per the germline V gene, CDR1 is SGHRS and CDR2 is YFSETQ. The CDR3 DNA reads TGCGCCAGCAGCTTGGATCACAGTTTACTCTACGAGCAGTACTTC. Residues: CASSLDHSLLYEQYF. The variable domain in full, with the rest retrieved from reference TRBV5-1 and TRBJ2-7, is KAGVTQTPRYLIKTRGQQVTLSCSPISGHRSVSWYQQTPGQGLQFLFEYFSETQRNKGNFPGRFSGRQFSNSRSEMNVSTLELGDSALYLCASSLDHSLLYEQYFGPGTRLTVT.

This clonotype came up a few times. This chain uses TRBV20-1 with TRBJ2-5; TRBD2 matches 7 bases. Germline trimming cut 6 bases from V and 0 bases from J; bases unmatched to any gene: 16. The V gene's germline CDR1 is DFQATT and CDR2 SNEGSKA (reference sequence). The CDR3 sequence is 17 residues long. CDR3 region: CSARPRASGTYQETQYF. The DNA of the CDR3 is TGCAGTGCCCGGCCCCGGGCTAGCGGAACGTACCAAGAGACCCAGTACTTC.

Remarks on this clonotype: With a much larger clone just one base away, this may be a read error. The conserved phenylalanine or tryptophan normally closing the CDR3 is absent here, so this likely arose from a read error. The V gene is TRBV12-3 or TRBV12-4, the J gene TRBJ2-2; the match to TRBD1 covers 9 bases. This CDR3 is 16 amino acids long. V was clipped by 6 bases and J by 2 bases; unmatched bases: 7. In DNA form, the CDR3 reads TGTGCCAGCAGCCGGGACAGGGCACAAAACACCGGGGAGCTGTTTTGT. Its translation is CASSRDRAQNTGELFC.

This chain uses TRBV6-6 with TRBJ2-5; 8 nucleotides align to TRBD2. TRBJ2-7 matches the DNA end more closely, so the J call is doubtful. The CDR3 covers 16 residues. Germline V CDR1 and CDR2: MNHNY, SVGAGI (reference sequence). The DNA of the CDR3 is TGTGCCAGCAGCCCTAAAGGCGGGGGGACCCCGTACGAGCAGTACTTC. Its translation is CASSPKGGGTPYEQYF.

This clonotype was detected only once. The chain has TRBV24-1 and TRBJ2-3; D ambiguous. Trimming took off 3 bases at V and 5 bases at J, with 20 bases between the two ends. The CDR3 is 17 amino acids. Germline V gene sequence: CDR1 KGHDR, CDR2 SFDVKD. The DNA for the CDR3 is TGTGCCACCAGTGATCACGCTCCACCGGGTTTTGGAGATACGCAGTATTTT. This codes for CATSDHAPPGFGDTQYF.

This clonotype occurred a few times. The rearrangement links TRBV6-1 to TRBJ2-5; D uncertain. Trimming stripped 2 bases from V and 7 bases from J, with 14 bases between. The germline gives CDR1 MNHNS, CDR2 SASEGT. The CDR3 contains 14 residues. The chain's CDR3 is CASSELAQILTQYF. In DNA form, the CDR3 reads TGTGCCAGCAGTGAATTGGCCCAAATCCTGACCCAGTACTTC.

This rearrangement joins TRBV29-1 to TRBJ2-1; 9 bases align to TRBD2. CDR3 length: 10 amino acids. Per germline, CDR1 SQVTM and CDR2 ANQGSEA. Unmatched junction bases numbered 0, after V lost 8 bases and J lost 7 bases. CDR3 in amino acids: CSSGGNEQFF. CDR3 in DNA: TGCAGCAGCGGGGGGAATGAGCAGTTCTTC.

The CDR3 loop is CASSEPPLNEQFF. CDR3 nucleotides: TGTGCCAGCAGTGAGCCCCCGTTGAATGAGCAGTTCTTC. The rearrangement links TRBV6-1 to TRBJ2-1, with D unresolved. The CDR3 sequence is 13 residues long. Looked up from germline, CDR1 is MNHNS and CDR2 is SASEGT. V lost 3 bases, J lost 7 bases, and 10 bases lay in between.

The sample holds a few counts of this clonotype. This chain connects TRBV7-6 to TRBJ2-1; TRBD2 matches at 7 bases. CDR1 is SGHVS, CDR2 FNYEAQ, per germline. Trimming took 1 base from V and 6 from J; bases not matched to a gene: 3. This CDR3 comprises 14 residues. The CDR3 bases are TGTGCCAGCAGCTTAGGCGGGAGTCTCAATGAGCAGTTCTTC. Translating gives CASSLGGSLNEQFF.